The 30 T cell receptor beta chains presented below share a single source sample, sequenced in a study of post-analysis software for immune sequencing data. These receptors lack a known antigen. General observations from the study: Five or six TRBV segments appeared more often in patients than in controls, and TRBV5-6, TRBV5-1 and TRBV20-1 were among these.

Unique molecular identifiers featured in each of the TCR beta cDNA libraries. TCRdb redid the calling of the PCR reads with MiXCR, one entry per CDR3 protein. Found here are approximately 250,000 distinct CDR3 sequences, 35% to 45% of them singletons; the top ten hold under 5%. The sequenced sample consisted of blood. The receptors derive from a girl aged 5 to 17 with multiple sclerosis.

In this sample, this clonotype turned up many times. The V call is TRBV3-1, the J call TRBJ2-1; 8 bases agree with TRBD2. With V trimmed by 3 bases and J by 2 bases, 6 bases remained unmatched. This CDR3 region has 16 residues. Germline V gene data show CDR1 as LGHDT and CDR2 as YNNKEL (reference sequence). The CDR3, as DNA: TGTGCCAGCAGCCAGGGGAGCGGGGGCCCCTACAATGAGCAGTTCTTC. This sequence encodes CASSQGSGGPYNEQFF.

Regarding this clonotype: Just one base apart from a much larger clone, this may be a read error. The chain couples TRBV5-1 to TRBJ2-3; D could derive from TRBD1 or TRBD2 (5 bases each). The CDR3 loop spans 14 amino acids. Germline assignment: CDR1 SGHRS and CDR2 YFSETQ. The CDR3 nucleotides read TGCGCCAGCAGCTTGGTGGGGGAGACAGATACGCGGTATTTT. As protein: CASSLVGETDTRYF.

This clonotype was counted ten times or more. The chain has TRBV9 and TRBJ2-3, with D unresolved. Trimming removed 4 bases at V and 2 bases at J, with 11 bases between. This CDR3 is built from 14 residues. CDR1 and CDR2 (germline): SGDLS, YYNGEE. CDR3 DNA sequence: TGTGCCAGCAGCCCTGAGAGAGACACAGATACGCAGTATTTT. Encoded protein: CASSPERDTDTQYF. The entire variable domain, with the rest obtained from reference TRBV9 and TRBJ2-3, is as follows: DSGVTQTPKHLITATGQRVTLRCSPRSGDLSVYWYQQSLDQGLQFLIQYYNGEERAKGNILERFSAQQFPDLHSELNLSSLELGDSALYFCASSPERDTDTQYFGPGTRLTVL.

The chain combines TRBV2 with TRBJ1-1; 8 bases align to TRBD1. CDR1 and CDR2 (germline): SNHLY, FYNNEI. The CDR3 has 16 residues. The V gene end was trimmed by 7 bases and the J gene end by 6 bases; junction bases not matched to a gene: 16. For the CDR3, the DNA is TGTGCCAGCATCTTTGAGACAGGGGCCTTAAACGCTGAAGCTTTCTTT. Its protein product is CASIFETGALNAEAFF.

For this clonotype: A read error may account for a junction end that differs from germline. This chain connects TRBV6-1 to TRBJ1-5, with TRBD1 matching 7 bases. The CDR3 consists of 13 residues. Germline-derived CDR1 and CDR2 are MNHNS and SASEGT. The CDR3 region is CASRYRGGQPRHF. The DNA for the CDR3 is TGTGCCAGCAGGTACAGGGGAGGTCAGCCCCGGCATTTT.

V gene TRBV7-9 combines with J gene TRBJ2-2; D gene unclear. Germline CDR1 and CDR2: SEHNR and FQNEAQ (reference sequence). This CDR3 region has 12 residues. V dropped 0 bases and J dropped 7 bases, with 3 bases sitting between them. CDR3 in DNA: TGTGCCAGCAGCTTAGCAGGCGGGGAGCTGTTTTTT. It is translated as CASSLAGGELFF.

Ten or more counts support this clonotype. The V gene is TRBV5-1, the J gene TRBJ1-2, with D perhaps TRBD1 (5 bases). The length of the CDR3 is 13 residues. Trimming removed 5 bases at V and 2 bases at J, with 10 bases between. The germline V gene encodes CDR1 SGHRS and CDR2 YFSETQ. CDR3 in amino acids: CASREPGNYGYTF. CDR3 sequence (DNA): TGCGCCAGCAGAGAGCCAGGGAACTATGGCTACACCTTC.

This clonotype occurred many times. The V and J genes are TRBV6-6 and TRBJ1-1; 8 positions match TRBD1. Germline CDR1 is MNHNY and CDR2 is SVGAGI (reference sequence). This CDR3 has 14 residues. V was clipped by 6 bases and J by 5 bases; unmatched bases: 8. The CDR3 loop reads CASRPRGQGTEAFF. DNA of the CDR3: TGTGCCAGCAGACCCAGGGGGCAGGGGACTGAAGCTTTCTTT.

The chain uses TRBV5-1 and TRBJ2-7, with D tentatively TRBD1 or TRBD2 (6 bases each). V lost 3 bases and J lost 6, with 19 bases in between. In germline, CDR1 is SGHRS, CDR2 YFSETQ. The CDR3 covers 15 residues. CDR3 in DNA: TGCGCCAGCAGCTCCAGAACGGGGGCCGCGGGCGAGCAGTACTTC. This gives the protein CASSSRTGAAGEQYF.

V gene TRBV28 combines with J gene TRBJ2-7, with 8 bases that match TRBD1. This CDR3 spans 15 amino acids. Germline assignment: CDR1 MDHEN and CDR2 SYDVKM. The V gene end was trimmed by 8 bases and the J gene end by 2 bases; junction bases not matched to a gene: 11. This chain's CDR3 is CASGTRTGLPYEQYF. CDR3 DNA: TGTGCCAGCGGAACAAGGACAGGGTTGCCCTACGAGCAGTACTTC.

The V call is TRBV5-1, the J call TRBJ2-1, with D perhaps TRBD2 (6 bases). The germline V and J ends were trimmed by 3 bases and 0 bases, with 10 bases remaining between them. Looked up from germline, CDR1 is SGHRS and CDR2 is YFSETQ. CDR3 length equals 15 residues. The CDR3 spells CASSWDSSSYNEQFF. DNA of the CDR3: TGCGCCAGCAGCTGGGACTCCAGCTCCTACAATGAGCAGTTCTTC.

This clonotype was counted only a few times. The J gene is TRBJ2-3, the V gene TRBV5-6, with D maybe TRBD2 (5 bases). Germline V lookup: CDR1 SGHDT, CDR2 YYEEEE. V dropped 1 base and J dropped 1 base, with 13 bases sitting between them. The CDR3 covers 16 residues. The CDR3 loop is CASSLKRNVGTDTQYF. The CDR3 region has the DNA TGTGCCAGCAGCTTGAAGCGGAATGTGGGCACAGATACGCAGTATTTT. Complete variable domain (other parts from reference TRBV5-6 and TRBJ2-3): DAGVTQSPTHLIKTRGQQVTLRCSPKSGHDTVSWYQQALGQGPQFIFQYYEEEERQRGNFPDRFSGHQFPNYSSELNVNALLLGDSALYLCASSLKRNVGTDTQYFGPGTRLTVL.

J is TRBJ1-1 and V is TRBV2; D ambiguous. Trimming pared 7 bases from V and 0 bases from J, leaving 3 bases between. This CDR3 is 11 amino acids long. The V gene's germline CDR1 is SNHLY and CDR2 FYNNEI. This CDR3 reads CASKVNTEAFF. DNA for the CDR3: TGTGCCAGCAAGGTGAACACTGAAGCTTTCTTT.

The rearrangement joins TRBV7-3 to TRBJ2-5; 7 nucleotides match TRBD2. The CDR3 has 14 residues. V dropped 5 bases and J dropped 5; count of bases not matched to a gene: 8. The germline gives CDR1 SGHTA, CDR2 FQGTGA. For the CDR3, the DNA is TGTGCCAGCAGCACAAGCGGGGTGGGGGAGACCCAGTACTTC. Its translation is CASSTSGVGETQYF. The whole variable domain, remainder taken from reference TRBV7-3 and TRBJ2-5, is GAGVSQTPSNKVTEKGKYVELRCDPISGHTALYWYRQSLGQGPEFLIYFQGTGAADDSGLPNDRFFAVRPEGSVSTLKIQRTERGDSAVYLCASSTSGVGETQYFGPGTRLLVL.

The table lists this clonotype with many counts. CDR3 sequence reads: CASSQEWGGGDTQYF. CDR3 bases: TGTGCCAGCAGCCAAGAATGGGGCGGCGGAGATACGCAGTATTTT. The gene calls are TRBV4-2 and TRBJ2-3; D is possibly TRBD1 (5 bases). Trimming stripped 0 bases from V and 5 bases from J, with 12 bases between. CDR1 LGHNA and CDR2 YNFKEQ come from the germline V gene. The CDR3 runs to 15 residues.

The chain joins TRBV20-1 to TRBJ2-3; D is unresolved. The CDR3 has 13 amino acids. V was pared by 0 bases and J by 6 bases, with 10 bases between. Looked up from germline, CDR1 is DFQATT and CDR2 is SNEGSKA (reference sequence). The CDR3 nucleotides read TGCAGTGCTAGAGATTTGGAACTCGATACGCAGTATTTT. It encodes CSARDLELDTQYF.

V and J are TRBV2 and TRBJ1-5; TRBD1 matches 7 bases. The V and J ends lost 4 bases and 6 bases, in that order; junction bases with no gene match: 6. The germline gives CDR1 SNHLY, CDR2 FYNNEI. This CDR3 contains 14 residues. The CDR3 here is CASSGDRVRQPQHF. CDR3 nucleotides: TGTGCCAGCAGTGGAGACAGGGTTCGTCAGCCCCAGCATTTT.

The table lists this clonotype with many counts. The chain's CDR3 is CASSSLAGATDTQYF. CDR3 nucleotides: TGTGCCAGCAGCTCCTTAGCGGGAGCTACAGATACGCAGTATTTT. J is TRBJ2-3 and V is TRBV7-6; 9 positions agree with TRBD2. Trimming removed 4 bases from V and 3 bases from J; junction bases left unmatched: 5. The germline V gene encodes CDR1 SGHVS and CDR2 FNYEAQ. This CDR3 comprises 15 residues.

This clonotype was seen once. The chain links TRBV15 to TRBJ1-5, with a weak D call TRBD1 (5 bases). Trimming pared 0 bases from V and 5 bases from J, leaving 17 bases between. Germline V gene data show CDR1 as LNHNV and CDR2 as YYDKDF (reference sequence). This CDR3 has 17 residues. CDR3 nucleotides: TGTGCCACCAGCAGAGATCCATTTTCCAGGGCCGATCAGCCCCAGCATTTT. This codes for CATSRDPFSRADQPQHF.

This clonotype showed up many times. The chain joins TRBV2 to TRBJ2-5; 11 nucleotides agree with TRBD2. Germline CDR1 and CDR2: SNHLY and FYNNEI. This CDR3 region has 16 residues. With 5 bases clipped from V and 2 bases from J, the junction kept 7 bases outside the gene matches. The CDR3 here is CASSPRLAGPQETQYF. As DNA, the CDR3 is TGTGCCAGCAGTCCGCGACTAGCGGGACCTCAAGAGACCCAGTACTTC.

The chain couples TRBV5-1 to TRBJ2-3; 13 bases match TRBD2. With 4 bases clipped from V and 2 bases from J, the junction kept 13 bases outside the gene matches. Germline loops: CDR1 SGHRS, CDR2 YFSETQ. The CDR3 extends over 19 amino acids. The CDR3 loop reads CASSRGQGTSGKSTDTQYF. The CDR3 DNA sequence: TGCGCCAGCAGCCGGGGACAGGGGACTAGCGGGAAGTCCACAGATACGCAGTATTTT.

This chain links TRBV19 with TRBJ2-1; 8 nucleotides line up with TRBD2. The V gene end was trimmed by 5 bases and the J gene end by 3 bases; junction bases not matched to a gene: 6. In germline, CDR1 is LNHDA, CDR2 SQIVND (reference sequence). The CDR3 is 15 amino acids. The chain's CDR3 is CASSPWRGDYNEQFF. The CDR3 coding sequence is TGTGCCAGTAGTCCTTGGCGGGGGGACTACAATGAGCAGTTCTTC.

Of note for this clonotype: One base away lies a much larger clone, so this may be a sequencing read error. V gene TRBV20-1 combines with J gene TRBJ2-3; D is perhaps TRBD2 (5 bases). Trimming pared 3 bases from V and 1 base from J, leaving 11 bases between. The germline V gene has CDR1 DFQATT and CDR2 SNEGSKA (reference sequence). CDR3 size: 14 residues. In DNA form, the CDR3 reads TGCAGTGCTAGCGTAGCGAGACGCACAGATACGCAGTATTTT. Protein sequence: CSASVARRTDTQYF.

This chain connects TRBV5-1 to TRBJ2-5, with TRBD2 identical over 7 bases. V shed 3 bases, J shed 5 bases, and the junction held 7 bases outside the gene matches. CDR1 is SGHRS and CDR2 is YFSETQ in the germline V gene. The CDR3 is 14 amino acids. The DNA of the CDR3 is TGCGCCAGCAGCTCAGGACTAGTAGGGGAGACCCAGTACTTC. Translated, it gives CASSSGLVGETQYF.

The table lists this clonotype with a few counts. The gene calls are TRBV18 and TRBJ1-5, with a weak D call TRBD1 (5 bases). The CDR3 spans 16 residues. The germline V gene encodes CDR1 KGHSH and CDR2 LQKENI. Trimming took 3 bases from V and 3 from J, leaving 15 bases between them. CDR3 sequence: CASSPSGAPTNQPQHF. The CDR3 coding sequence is TGTGCCAGCTCACCCTCCGGGGCTCCGACCAATCAGCCCCAGCATTTT.

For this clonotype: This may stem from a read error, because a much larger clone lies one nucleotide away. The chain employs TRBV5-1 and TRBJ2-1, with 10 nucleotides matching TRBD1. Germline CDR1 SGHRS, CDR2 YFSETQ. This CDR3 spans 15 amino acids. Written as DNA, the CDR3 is TGCGTCAGCAGCCTGGGACAGGGGACCTACAATGAGCAGTTCTTC. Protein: CVSSLGQGTYNEQFF.

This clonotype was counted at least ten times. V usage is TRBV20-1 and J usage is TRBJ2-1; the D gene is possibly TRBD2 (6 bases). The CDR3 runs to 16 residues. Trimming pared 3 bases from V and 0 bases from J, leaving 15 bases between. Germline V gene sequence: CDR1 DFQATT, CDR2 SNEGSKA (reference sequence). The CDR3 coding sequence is TGCAGTGCTAGCGTTTTAGCGGTGGTCTCCTACAATGAGCAGTTCTTC. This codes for CSASVLAVVSYNEQFF.

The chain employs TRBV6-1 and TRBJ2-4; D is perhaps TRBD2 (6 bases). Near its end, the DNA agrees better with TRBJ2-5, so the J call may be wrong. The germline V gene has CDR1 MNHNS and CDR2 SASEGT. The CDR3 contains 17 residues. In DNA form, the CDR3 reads TGTGCCAGCAGTGACCAGGGCCCGGGACTCCCCCAAGAGACCCAGTACTTC. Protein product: CASSDQGPGLPQETQYF.

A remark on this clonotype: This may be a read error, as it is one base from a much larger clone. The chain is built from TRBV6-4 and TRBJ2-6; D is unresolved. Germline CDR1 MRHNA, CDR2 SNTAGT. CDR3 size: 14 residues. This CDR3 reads CASSDSGTQSVRTF. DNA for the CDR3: TGTGCCAGCAGTGACTCGGGTACTCAGTCCGTCCGGACTTTC.

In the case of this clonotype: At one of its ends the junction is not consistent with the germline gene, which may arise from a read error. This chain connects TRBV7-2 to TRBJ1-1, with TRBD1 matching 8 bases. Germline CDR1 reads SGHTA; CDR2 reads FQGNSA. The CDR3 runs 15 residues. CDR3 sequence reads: CAGSLVGQGGAEAFF. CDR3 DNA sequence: TGTGCCGGCAGCTTAGTTGGACAGGGCGGCGCTGAAGCTTTCTTT.